What follows describes a single T cell receptor beta chain. The target antigen is unknown. This sample was included in a study of cytomegalovirus exposure and HLA in healthy donors. Overall study findings and caveats: TCR beta V- and J-gene trimming, according to a later analysis, was linked to a missense DCLRE1C variant. Across all donors, roughly uniform sequencing depth was an assumption of the presence/absence analyses.

The PCR was carried out with 60 Vbeta primers and 13 Jbeta primers. Repertoires were generated with immunoSEQ multiplex PCR, while TCRdb's copy carries only in-frame clones and drops some. The sample has roughly 63,000 clones; 75% are singletons. Germline CDR1 reads GTSNPN; CDR2 reads SVGIG (reference sequence). The CDR3 runs to 15 residues. The V end was cut by 2 bases, the J end by 0 bases, with 14 bases between. Healthy individuals who donated bone marrow served as the donors. The genes are TRBV30 and TRBJ2-7, with a weak D call TRBD1 (6 bases). The sequenced sample was PBMCs. The sequence was obtained from a woman in her 40s in good health and CMV-seropositive. The CDR3 nucleotides read TGTGCCTGGAGTTTCGGACAGCCAGGCTCCTACGAGCAGTACTTC. Translated, it gives CAWSFGQPGSYEQYF.